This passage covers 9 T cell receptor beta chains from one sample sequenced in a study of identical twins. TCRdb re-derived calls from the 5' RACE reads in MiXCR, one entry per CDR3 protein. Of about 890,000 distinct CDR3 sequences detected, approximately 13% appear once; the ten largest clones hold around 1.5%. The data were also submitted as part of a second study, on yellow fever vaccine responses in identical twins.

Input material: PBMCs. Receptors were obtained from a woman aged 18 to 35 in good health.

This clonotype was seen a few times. The CDR3 DNA is TGTGCCAGCAGCTTAAAGGACAATCAGCCCCAGCATTTT. Translated: CASSLKDNQPQHF. The chain recombines TRBV7-9 with TRBJ1-5; D call uncertain. There are 13 residues in the CDR3. CDR1 is SEHNR, CDR2 FQNEAQ, per germline (reference sequence). The V end lost 2 bases, the J end lost 3 bases, and 5 bases lay between the germline ends.

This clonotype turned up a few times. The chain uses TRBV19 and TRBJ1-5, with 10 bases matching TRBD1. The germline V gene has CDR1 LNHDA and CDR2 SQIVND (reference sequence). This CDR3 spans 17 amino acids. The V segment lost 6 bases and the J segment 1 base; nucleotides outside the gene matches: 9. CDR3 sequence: CASRLNRDRGSNQPQHF. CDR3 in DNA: TGTGCCAGTAGACTAAATCGGGACAGGGGAAGCAATCAGCCCCAGCATTTT.

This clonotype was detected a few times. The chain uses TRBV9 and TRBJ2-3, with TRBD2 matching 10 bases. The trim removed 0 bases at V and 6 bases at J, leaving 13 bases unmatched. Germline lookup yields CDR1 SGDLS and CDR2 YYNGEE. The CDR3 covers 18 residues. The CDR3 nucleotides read TGTGCCAGCAGCGTAGTAGCGGGGGGTCTCTCCGTGGGGGATACGCAGTATTTT. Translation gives CASSVVAGGLSVGDTQYF.

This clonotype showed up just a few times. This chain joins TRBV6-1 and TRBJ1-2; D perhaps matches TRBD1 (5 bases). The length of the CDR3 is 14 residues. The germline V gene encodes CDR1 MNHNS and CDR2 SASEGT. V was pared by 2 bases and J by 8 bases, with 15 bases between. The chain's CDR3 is CASSERDVYGGYTF. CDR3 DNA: TGTGCCAGCAGTGAACGGGACGTATATGGGGGCTACACCTTC.

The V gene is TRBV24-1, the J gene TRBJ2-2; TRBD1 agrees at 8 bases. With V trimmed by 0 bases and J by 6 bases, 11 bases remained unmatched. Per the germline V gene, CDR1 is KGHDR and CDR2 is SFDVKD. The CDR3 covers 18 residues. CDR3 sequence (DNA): TGTGCCACCAGTGATTTGGACAGGGGATTAGTGGGCGCCGGGGAGCTGTTTTTT. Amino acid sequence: CATSDLDRGLVGAGELFF.

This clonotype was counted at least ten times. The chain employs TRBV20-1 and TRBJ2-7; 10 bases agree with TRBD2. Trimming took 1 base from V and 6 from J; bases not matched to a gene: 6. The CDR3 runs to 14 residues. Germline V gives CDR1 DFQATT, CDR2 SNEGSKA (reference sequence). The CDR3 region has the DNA TGCAGTGCTAGAGCTAGCGGGAGTCGAATCGAGCAGTACTTC. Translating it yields CSARASGSRIEQYF.

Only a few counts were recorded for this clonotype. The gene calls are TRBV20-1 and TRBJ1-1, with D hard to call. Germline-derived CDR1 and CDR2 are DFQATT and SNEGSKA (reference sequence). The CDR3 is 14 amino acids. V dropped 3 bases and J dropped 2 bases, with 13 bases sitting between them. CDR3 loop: CSASLLEGNTEAFF. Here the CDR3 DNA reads TGCAGTGCTAGCCTGCTGGAGGGAAACACTGAAGCTTTCTTT.

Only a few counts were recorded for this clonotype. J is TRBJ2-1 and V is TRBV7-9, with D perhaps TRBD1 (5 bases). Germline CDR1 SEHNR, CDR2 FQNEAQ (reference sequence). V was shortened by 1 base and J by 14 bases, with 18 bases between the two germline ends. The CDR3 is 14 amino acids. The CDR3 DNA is TGTGCCAGCAGCTTAGAGGCAGGGTGGAGCCCAAAGTTCTTC. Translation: CASSLEAGWSPKFF.

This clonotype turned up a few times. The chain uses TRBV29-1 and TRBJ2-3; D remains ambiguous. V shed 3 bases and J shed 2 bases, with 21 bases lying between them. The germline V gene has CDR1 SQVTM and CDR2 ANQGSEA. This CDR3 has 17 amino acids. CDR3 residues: CSVDPVDSPVSTDTQYF. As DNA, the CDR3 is TGCAGCGTTGATCCGGTCGACTCCCCCGTTTCCACAGATACGCAGTATTTT.